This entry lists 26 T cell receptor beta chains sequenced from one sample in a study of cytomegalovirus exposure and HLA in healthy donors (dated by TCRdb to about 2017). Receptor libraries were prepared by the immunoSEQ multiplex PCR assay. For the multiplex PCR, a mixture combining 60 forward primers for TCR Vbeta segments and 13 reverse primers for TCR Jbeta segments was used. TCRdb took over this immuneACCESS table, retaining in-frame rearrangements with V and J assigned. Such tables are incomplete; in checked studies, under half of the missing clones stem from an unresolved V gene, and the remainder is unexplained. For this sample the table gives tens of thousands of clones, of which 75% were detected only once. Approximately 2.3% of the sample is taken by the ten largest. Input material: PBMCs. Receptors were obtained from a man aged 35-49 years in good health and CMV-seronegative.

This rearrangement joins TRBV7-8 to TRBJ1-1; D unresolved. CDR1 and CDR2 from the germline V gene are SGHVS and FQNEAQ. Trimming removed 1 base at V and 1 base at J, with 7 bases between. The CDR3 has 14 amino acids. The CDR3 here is CASSLVSGNTEAFF. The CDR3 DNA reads TGTGCCAGCAGCTTAGTCTCCGGGAACACTGAAGCTTTCTTT.

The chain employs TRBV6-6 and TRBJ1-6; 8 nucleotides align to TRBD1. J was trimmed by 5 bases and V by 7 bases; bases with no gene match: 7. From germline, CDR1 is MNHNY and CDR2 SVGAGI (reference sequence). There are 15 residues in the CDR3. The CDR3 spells CASIMTGEDNSPLHF. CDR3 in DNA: TGTGCCAGCATTATGACAGGGGAAGATAATTCACCCCTCCACTTT.

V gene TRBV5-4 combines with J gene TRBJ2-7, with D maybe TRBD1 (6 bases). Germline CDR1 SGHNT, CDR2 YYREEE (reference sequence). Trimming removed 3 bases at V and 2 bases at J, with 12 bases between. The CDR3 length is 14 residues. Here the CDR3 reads CASSSPQGPYEQYF. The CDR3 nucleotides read TGTGCCAGCAGCTCGCCACAGGGTCCCTACGAGCAGTACTTC.

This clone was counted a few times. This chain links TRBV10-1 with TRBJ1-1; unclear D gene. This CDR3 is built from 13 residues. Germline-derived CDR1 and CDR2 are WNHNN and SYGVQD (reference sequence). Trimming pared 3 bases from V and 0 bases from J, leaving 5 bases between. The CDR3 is CASSEEVNTEAFF. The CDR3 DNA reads TGCGCCAGCAGTGAAGAGGTGAACACTGAAGCTTTCTTT.

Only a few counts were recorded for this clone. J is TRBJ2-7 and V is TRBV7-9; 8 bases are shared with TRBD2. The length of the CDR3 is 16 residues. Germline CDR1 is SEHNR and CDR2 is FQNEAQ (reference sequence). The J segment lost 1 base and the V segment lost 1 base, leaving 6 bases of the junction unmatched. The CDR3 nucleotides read TGTGCCAGCAGCTTAGAAGGACTAGCTTTGTCCTACGAGCAGTACTTC. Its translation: CASSLEGLALSYEQYF. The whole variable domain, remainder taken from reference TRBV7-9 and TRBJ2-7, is DTGVSQNPRHKITKRGQNVTFRCDPISEHNRLYWYRQTLGQGPEFLTYFQNEAQLEKSRLLSDRFSAERPKGSFSTLEIQRTEQGDSAMYLCASSLEGLALSYEQYFGPGTRLTVT.

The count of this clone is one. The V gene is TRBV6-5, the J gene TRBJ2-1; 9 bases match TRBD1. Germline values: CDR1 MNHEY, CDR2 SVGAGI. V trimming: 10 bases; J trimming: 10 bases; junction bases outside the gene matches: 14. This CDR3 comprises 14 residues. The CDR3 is CATIKQGAGNEQFF. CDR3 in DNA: TGTGCCACCATTAAACAGGGGGCTGGGAACGAGCAGTTCTTC.

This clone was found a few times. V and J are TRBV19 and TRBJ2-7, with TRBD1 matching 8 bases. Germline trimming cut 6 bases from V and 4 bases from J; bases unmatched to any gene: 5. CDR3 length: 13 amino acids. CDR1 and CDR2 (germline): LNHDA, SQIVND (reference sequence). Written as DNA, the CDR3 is TGTGCCAGTAGCGGACAGGGTGGGTACGAGCAGTACTTC. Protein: CASSGQGGYEQYF.

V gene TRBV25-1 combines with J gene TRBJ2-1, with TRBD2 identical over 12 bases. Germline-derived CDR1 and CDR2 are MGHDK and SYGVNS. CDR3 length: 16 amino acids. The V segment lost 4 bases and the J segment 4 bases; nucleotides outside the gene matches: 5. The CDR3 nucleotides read TGTGCCAGCAGTGGTTTTACTAGCGGGAGGTACAATGAGCAGTTCTTC. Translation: CASSGFTSGRYNEQFF.

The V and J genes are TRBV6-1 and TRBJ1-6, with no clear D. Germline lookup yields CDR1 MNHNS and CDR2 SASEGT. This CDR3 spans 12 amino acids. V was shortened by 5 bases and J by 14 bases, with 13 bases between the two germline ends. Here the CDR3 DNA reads TGTGCCAGCAGTCCAAGCCGGGTTACCCTCCACTTT. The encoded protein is CASSPSRVTLHF.

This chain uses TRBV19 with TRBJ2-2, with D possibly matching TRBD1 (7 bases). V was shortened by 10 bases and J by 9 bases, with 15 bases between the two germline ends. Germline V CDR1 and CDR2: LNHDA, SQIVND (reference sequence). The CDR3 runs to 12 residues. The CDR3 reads CATLDRDWELFF. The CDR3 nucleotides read TGTGCCACCCTCGACAGGGACTGGGAGCTGTTTTTT.

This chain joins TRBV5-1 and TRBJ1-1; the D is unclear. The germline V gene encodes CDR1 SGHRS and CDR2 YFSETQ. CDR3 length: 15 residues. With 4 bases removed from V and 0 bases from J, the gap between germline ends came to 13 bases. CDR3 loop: CASSLLDGMNTEAFF. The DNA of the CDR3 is TGCGCCAGCAGCCTTCTAGACGGTATGAACACTGAAGCTTTCTTT.

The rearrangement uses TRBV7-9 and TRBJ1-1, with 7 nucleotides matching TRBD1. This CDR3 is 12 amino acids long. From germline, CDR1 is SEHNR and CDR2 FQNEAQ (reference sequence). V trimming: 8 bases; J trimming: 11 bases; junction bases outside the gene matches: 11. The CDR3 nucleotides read TGTGCCAGCGGGTTAACAGGGGAGCGCGCTTTCTTT. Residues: CASGLTGERAFF.

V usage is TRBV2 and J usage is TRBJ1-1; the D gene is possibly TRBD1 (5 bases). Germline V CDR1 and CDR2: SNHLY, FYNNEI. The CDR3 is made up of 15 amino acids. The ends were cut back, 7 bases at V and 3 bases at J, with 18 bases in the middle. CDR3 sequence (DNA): TGTGCCAGCATTGAGCGGGGGGTGGTCGACACTGAAGCTTTCTTT. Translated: CASIERGVVDTEAFF.

Here the CDR3 DNA reads TGCGCCAGCAGCATCCTAAGACAACTAGCGGGGAGCTCTGGGGCCAACGTCCTGACTTTC. It translates to CASSILRQLAGSSGANVLTF. The V and J genes are TRBV5-1 and TRBJ2-6; the match to TRBD2 covers 10 bases. J gave up 0 bases and V 4 bases, and 13 bases lay outside the gene matches. Germline V gene lookup returns CDR1 SGHRS and CDR2 YFSETQ. This CDR3 has 20 residues.

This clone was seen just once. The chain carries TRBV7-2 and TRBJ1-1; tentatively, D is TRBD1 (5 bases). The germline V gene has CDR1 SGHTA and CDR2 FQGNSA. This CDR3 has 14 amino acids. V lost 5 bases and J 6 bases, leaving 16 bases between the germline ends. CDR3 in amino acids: CASSLGGMSAEAFF. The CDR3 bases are TGTGCCAGCAGCCTGGGGGGTATGAGCGCTGAAGCTTTCTTT.

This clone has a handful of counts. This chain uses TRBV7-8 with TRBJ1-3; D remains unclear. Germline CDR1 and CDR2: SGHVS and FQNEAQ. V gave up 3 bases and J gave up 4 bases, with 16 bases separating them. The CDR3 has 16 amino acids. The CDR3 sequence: CASSFPLRSWGNTIYF. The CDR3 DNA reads TGTGCCAGCAGCTTTCCCCTGAGGAGCTGGGGAAACACCATATATTTT.

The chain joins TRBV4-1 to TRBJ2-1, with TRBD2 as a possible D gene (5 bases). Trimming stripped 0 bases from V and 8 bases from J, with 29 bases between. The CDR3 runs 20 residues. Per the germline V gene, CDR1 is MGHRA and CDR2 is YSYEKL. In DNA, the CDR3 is TGCGCCAGCAGCCAAGAATGGCTAGCCGGTATCCCACCAAGCCGGGATGAGCAGTTCTTC. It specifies CASSQEWLAGIPPSRDEQFF.

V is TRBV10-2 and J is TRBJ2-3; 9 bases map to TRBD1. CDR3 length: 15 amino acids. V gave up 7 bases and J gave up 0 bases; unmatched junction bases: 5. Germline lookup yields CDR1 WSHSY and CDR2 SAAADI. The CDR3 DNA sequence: TGCGCCAGCAATGGACAGGGGCTAAGCACAGATACGCAGTATTTT. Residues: CASNGQGLSTDTQYF.

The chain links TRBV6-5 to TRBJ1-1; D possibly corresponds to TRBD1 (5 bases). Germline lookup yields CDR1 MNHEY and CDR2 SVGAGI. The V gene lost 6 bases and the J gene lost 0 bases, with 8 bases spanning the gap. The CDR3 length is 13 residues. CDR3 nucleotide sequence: TGTGCCAGCAGCGACAGTATGAACACTGAAGCTTTCTTT. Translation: CASSDSMNTEAFF.

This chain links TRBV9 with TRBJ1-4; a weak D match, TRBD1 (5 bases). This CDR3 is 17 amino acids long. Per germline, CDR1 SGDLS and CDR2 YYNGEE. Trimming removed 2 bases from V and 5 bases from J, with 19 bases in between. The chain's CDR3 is CASSVRGGAALNEKLFF. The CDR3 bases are TGTGCCAGCAGCGTCAGAGGTGGGGCGGCTTTAAATGAAAAACTGTTTTTT.

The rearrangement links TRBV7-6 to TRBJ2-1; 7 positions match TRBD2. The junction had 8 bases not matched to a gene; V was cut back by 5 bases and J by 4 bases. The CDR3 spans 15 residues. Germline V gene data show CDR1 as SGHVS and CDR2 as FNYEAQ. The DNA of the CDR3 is TGTGCCAGCAGCCAGGGACTACCCCTGTACAATGAGCAGTTCTTC. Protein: CASSQGLPLYNEQFF. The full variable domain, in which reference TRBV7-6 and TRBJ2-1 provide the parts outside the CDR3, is GAGVSQSPRYKVTKRGQDVALRCDPISGHVSLYWYRQALGQGPEFLTYFNYEAQQDKSGLPNDRFSAERPEGSISTLTIQRTEQRDSAMYRCASSQGLPLYNEQFFGPGTRLTVL.

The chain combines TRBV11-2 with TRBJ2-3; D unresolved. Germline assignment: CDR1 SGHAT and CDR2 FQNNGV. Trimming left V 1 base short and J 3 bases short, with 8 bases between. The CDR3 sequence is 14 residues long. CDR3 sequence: CASSLAPGTDTQYF. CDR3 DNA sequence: TGTGCCAGCAGCTTAGCCCCGGGTACAGATACGCAGTATTTT.

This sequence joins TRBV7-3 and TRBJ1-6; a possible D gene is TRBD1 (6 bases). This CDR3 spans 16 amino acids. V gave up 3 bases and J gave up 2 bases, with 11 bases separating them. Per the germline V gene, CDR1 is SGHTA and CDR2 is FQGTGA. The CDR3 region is CASSLRGGPYNSPLHF. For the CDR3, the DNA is TGTGCCAGCAGCTTGAGGGGGGGCCCCTATAATTCACCCCTCCACTTT.

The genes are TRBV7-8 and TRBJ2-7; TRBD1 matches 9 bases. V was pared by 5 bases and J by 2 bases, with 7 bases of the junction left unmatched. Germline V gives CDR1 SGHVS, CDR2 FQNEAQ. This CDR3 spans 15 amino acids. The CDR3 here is CASSHRQGGPYEQYF. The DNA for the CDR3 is TGTGCCAGCAGCCATCGACAGGGGGGCCCCTACGAGCAGTACTTC.

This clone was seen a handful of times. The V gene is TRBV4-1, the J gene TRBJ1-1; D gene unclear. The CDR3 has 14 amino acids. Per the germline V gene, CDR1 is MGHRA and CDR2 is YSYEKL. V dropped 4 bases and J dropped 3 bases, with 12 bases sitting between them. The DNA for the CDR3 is TGCGCCAGCAGCCCGGCGGGTGGAGACACTGAAGCTTTCTTT. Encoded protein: CASSPAGGDTEAFF.

The CDR3 nucleotides are TGTGCCTCGGGGAGGGTGGGCACAGATACGCAGTATTTT. Protein: CASGRVGTDTQYF. The chain is built from TRBV19 and TRBJ2-3; 7 nucleotides line up with TRBD2. The CDR3 is 13 residues long. CDR1 and CDR2 from the germline V gene are LNHDA and SQIVND (reference sequence). Germline trimming cut 11 bases from V and 1 base from J; bases unmatched to any gene: 6.